This is a list of T cell receptor beta chains from one sample in a study of blood T cell repertoires in COVID-19. The method was immunoSEQ multiplex PCR; TCRdb's version includes in-frame clones alone and lacks a portion of them. The repertoire consists of under 200,000 clones, with approximately 80% occurring once and the leading ten covering less than 3.5%. The sequenced sample consisted of peripheral blood. All receptors derive from a woman in her sixties with acute or convalescent COVID-19. Each CDR3 is given with its conserved first and last residue. The order of the fields is clone size, V gene, D gene, J gene, CDR3 protein, CDR3 DNA. D genes are given only for firm matches. The listing skips clone size in some rows; elsewhere it reads once, few, many or a size class.

abundance: few; v_gene: TRBV6-5; d_gene: .; j_gene: TRBJ1-1; CDR3aa: CASGPPGVTEAFF; CDR3nt: TGTGCCAGCGGCCCTCCAGGGGTCACTGAAGCTTTCTTT
abundance: .; v_gene: TRBV7-6; d_gene: .; j_gene: TRBJ2-7; CDR3aa: CASSFAGRAGEQYF; CDR3nt: TGTGCCAGCAGCTTTGCAGGCCGAGCAGGGGAGCAGTACTTC
abundance: few; v_gene: TRBV6-5; d_gene: .; j_gene: TRBJ1-5; CDR3aa: CASSYSSTGSNQPQHF; CDR3nt: TGTGCCAGCAGTTACTCATCGACAGGTAGCAATCAGCCCCAGCATTTT
abundance: .; v_gene: TRBV4-2; d_gene: TRBD1; j_gene: TRBJ2-5; CDR3aa: CASSQDPGQGQGETQYF; CDR3nt: TGTGCCAGCAGCCAAGATCCGGGACAGGGGCAAGGAGAGACCCAGTACTTC
abundance: .; v_gene: TRBV10-3; d_gene: TRBD1; j_gene: TRBJ2-2; CDR3aa: CAISEHGQGYTGELFF; CDR3nt: TGTGCCATCAGTGAGCATGGACAGGGTTACACCGGGGAGCTGTTTTTT
abundance: .; v_gene: TRBV3-1/TRBV3-2; d_gene: TRBD1; j_gene: TRBJ1-5; CDR3aa: CASSQQGVGQPQHF; CDR3nt: TGTGCCAGCAGCCAACAGGGGGTGGGTCAGCCCCAGCATTTT
abundance: once; v_gene: TRBV7-9; d_gene: .; j_gene: TRBJ1-5; CDR3aa: CASSLSNVRQVRGQPQHF; CDR3nt: TGTGCCAGCAGCTTATCTAACGTTCGACAGGTTCGCGGTCAGCCCCAGCATTTT
abundance: .; v_gene: TRBV5-1; d_gene: TRBD2; j_gene: TRBJ2-1; CDR3aa: CASSGEGTSGGSSYNEQFF; CDR3nt: TGCGCCAGCAGCGGAGAGGGGACTAGCGGGGGGTCAAGTTACAATGAGCAGTTCTTC
abundance: many; v_gene: TRBV4-1; d_gene: .; j_gene: TRBJ2-7; CDR3aa: CASSQVPTGYEQYF; CDR3nt: TGCGCCAGCAGCCAAGTGCCGACGGGGTACGAGCAGTACTTC
abundance: .; v_gene: TRBV28; d_gene: .; j_gene: TRBJ1-2; CDR3aa: CASSFSTANYGYTF; CDR3nt: TGTGCCAGCAGTTTTTCGACAGCTAACTATGGCTACACCTTC
abundance: few; v_gene: TRBV7-2; d_gene: TRBD2; j_gene: TRBJ2-7; CDR3aa: CASSSGLAGDEQYF; CDR3nt: TGTGCCAGCAGCTCCGGACTAGCGGGGGACGAGCAGTACTTC
abundance: .; v_gene: TRBV6-5; d_gene: .; j_gene: TRBJ2-1; CDR3aa: CASSFRDSFYNEQFF; CDR3nt: TGTGCCAGCAGTTTTCGGGACTCCTTCTACAATGAGCAGTTCTTC
abundance: .; v_gene: TRBV7-9; d_gene: TRBD1; j_gene: TRBJ2-3; CDR3aa: CASSSGDRAADTQYF; CDR3nt: TGTGCCAGCAGCTCCGGAGACAGGGCGGCAGATACGCAGTATTTT
abundance: .; v_gene: TRBV19; d_gene: TRBD1; j_gene: TRBJ1-1; CDR3aa: CASSIRQGQAFF; CDR3nt: TGTGCCAGTAGTATCCGACAGGGTCAAGCTTTCTTT
abundance: .; v_gene: TRBV6-5; d_gene: TRBD1; j_gene: TRBJ2-7; CDR3aa: CASSYRDRGAYEQYF; CDR3nt: TGTGCCAGCAGTTACAGAGACAGGGGGGCCTACGAGCAGTACTTC
abundance: .; v_gene: TRBV7-9; d_gene: TRBD1; j_gene: TRBJ1-2; CDR3aa: CASSSQGAGYGYTF; CDR3nt: TGTGCCAGCAGCTCGCAGGGGGCGGGCTATGGCTACACCTTC
abundance: .; v_gene: TRBV7-8; d_gene: .; j_gene: TRBJ1-5; CDR3aa: CASSLGGGQPQHF; CDR3nt: TGTGCCAGCAGCTTAGGGGGGGGTCAGCCCCAGCATTTT
abundance: .; v_gene: TRBV5-1; d_gene: TRBD2; j_gene: TRBJ2-7; CDR3aa: CASSSPGLAYEQYF; CDR3nt: TGCGCCAGCAGCTCCCCCGGACTAGCGTACGAGCAGTACTTC
abundance: .; v_gene: TRBV23-1; d_gene: .; j_gene: TRBJ2-1; CDR3aa: CASSLKQDLSYNEQFF; CDR3nt: TGCGCCAGCAGCCTGAAACAGGACCTCTCCTACAATGAGCAGTTCTTC
abundance: .; v_gene: TRBV15; d_gene: .; j_gene: TRBJ1-3; CDR3aa: CATSSWQAGNTIYF; CDR3nt: TGTGCCACCAGCAGTTGGCAGGCTGGAAACACCATATATTTT
abundance: .; v_gene: TRBV12-3/TRBV12-4; d_gene: .; j_gene: TRBJ2-5; CDR3aa: CASSPDRRETQYF; CDR3nt: TGTGCCAGCAGTCCCGACAGGCGGGAGACCCAGTACTTC
abundance: .; v_gene: TRBV19; d_gene: .; j_gene: TRBJ2-7; CDR3aa: CASSISGLANSYEQYF; CDR3nt: TGTGCCAGTAGTATCTCCGGGCTAGCGAATTCCTACGAGCAGTACTTC
abundance: once; v_gene: TRBV6-1; d_gene: .; j_gene: TRBJ1-2; CDR3aa: CASSRGQSPGYTF; CDR3nt: TGTGCCAGCAGTCGTGGACAAAGCCCTGGCTACACCTTC
abundance: .; v_gene: TRBV5-3; d_gene: TRBD2; j_gene: TRBJ2-1; CDR3aa: CARSTKRGLYNEQFF; CDR3nt: TGTGCCAGAAGCACCAAGCGGGGACTCTACAATGAGCAGTTCTTC
abundance: .; v_gene: TRBV24-1; d_gene: TRBD1; j_gene: TRBJ1-3; CDR3aa: CATIKGDRRASGNTIYF; CDR3nt: TGTGCCACCATAAAAGGGGACAGGCGTGCATCTGGAAACACCATATATTTT
abundance: .; v_gene: TRBV27; d_gene: .; j_gene: TRBJ1-2; CDR3aa: CASSLRTKNYGYTF; CDR3nt: TGTGCCAGCAGTTTAAGGACAAAGAACTATGGCTACACCTTC
abundance: .; v_gene: TRBV11-2; d_gene: TRBD1; j_gene: TRBJ1-4; CDR3aa: CASSLGQGEKLFF; CDR3nt: TGTGCCAGCAGCTTAGGACAGGGTGAAAAACTGTTTTTT
abundance: .; v_gene: TRBV5-1; d_gene: .; j_gene: TRBJ2-2; CDR3aa: CASSLRPRGGTNTGELFF; CDR3nt: TGCGCCAGCAGCTTAAGGCCTCGGGGAGGTACGAACACCGGGGAGCTGTTTTTT
abundance: .; v_gene: TRBV27; d_gene: TRBD2; j_gene: TRBJ2-7; CDR3aa: CASSPRLADSYEQYF; CDR3nt: TGTGCCAGCAGTCCCCGACTAGCGGACTCCTACGAGCAGTACTTC
abundance: .; v_gene: TRBV6-6; d_gene: .; j_gene: TRBJ1-3; CDR3aa: CASSYDRSSRTIYF; CDR3nt: TGTGCCAGCAGTTACGACAGGAGTTCCAGAACCATATATTTT
abundance: once; v_gene: TRBV11-1; d_gene: TRBD1; j_gene: TRBJ1-6; CDR3aa: CASSRTEGANSPLHF; CDR3nt: TGTGCCAGCAGCCGAACTGAGGGGGCTAATTCACCCCTCCACTTT
abundance: .; v_gene: TRBV7-8; d_gene: TRBD1; j_gene: TRBJ1-2; CDR3aa: CASSAGTGNIGYTF; CDR3nt: TGTGCCAGCAGCGCTGGGACAGGGAATATCGGCTACACCTTC
abundance: .; v_gene: TRBV6-5; d_gene: .; j_gene: TRBJ1-3; CDR3aa: CASSGQGGNTIYF; CDR3nt: TGTGCCAGCAGCGGCCAGGGCGGAAACACCATATATTTT
abundance: .; v_gene: TRBV30; d_gene: .; j_gene: TRBJ2-1; CDR3aa: CAWSVIRGAGNEQFF; CDR3nt: TGTGCCTGGAGTGTAATACGGGGGGCGGGAAATGAGCAGTTCTTC
abundance: .; v_gene: TRBV6-6; d_gene: .; j_gene: TRBJ1-1; CDR3aa: CATRETNTEAFF; CDR3nt: TGTGCCACGAGGGAAACGAACACTGAAGCTTTCTTT
abundance: once; v_gene: TRBV5-1; d_gene: TRBD2; j_gene: TRBJ2-1; CDR3aa: CASSLGNSGGDEQFF; CDR3nt: TGCGCCAGCAGCTTAGGGAATAGCGGGGGCGATGAGCAGTTCTTC
abundance: .; v_gene: TRBV4-3; d_gene: TRBD2; j_gene: TRBJ2-1; CDR3aa: CASSQLAGGEQFF; CDR3nt: TGCGCCAGCAGCCAACTAGCGGGGGGTGAGCAGTTCTTC
abundance: .; v_gene: TRBV9; d_gene: .; j_gene: TRBJ2-5; CDR3aa: CASSVRSGQETQYF; CDR3nt: TGTGCCAGCAGCGTCCGGTCAGGCCAAGAGACCCAGTACTTC
abundance: .; v_gene: TRBV4-3; d_gene: .; j_gene: TRBJ1-1; CDR3aa: CASSQSLRGTVVNTEAFF; CDR3nt: TGCGCCAGCAGCCAATCTTTGCGGGGGACGGTGGTGAACACTGAAGCTTTCTTT
abundance: .; v_gene: TRBV19; d_gene: TRBD1; j_gene: TRBJ2-7; CDR3aa: CASSAGQVSYEQYF; CDR3nt: TGTGCCAGTAGTGCGGGACAGGTCTCCTACGAGCAGTACTTC
abundance: .; v_gene: TRBV4-2; d_gene: TRBD2; j_gene: TRBJ2-2; CDR3aa: CASRGTSGRTGELFF; CDR3nt: TGTGCCAGCAGAGGGACTAGCGGGCGCACCGGGGAGCTGTTTTTT
abundance: .; v_gene: TRBV4-1; d_gene: TRBD2; j_gene: TRBJ2-5; CDR3aa: CASSQGPGLAGEETQYF; CDR3nt: TGCGCCAGCAGCCAAGGACCGGGACTAGCGGGGGAAGAGACCCAGTACTTC
abundance: few; v_gene: TRBV19; d_gene: TRBD1; j_gene: TRBJ1-4; CDR3aa: CASSSGQGSNEKLFF; CDR3nt: TGTGCCAGTAGTAGCGGACAGGGTTCTAATGAAAAACTGTTTTTT
abundance: few; v_gene: TRBV7-2; d_gene: .; j_gene: TRBJ2-3; CDR3aa: CASSPGQGGDTQYF; CDR3nt: TGTGCCAGCAGCCCTGGACAGGGAGGGGATACGCAGTATTTT
abundance: few; v_gene: TRBV11-2; d_gene: TRBD2; j_gene: TRBJ2-3; CDR3aa: CASSHLRGGYTDTQYF; CDR3nt: TGTGCCAGCAGCCACCTCCGGGGGGGTTACACAGATACGCAGTATTTT
abundance: .; v_gene: TRBV11-2; d_gene: .; j_gene: TRBJ1-1; CDR3aa: CASSFRGLSGEAFF; CDR3nt: TGTGCCAGCAGCTTCAGAGGCCTCAGTGGTGAAGCTTTCTTT
abundance: .; v_gene: TRBV28; d_gene: TRBD1; j_gene: TRBJ1-4; CDR3aa: CASSTGGRYNEKLFF; CDR3nt: TGTGCCAGCAGTACAGGGGGCCGATACAATGAAAAACTGTTTTTT
abundance: .; v_gene: TRBV6-5; d_gene: .; j_gene: TRBJ2-1; CDR3aa: CASSYSNRGSYEQFF; CDR3nt: TGTGCCAGCAGTTACTCGAATAGGGGGTCATATGAGCAGTTCTTC